This TCR beta chain came from a study of blood T cell repertoires in COVID-19. Looking at the study overall: Samples taken during acute and convalescent COVID-19 were collected in the United States, Italy and Spain. Sample material is recorded as cDNA or gDNA derived from T cells, B-cell-depleted T cells, or PBMCs.

Per the original methods: From reference gene primer amplification, estimates of nucleated cell counts were derived. Some clones are missing from TCRdb's copy, which holds only in-frame ones; the method was immunoSEQ multiplex PCR. V and J calls and clone size are given by that table; D and trimming were obtained from the DNA. The data show around 700,000 clones, just under 90% seen once. Looked up from germline, CDR1 is LNHNV and CDR2 is YYDKDF (reference sequence). The CDR3 sequence is 16 residues long. Germline trimming cut 2 bases from V and 4 bases from J; bases unmatched to any gene: 7. Sequenced material: peripheral blood. The V call is TRBV15, the J call TRBJ1-2, with 10 bases lining up with TRBD1. This TCR was recovered from a woman in her late teens or twenties with acute or convalescent COVID-19. The CDR3 DNA follows: TGTGCCACCAGCAGATCCGGGACAGGGGCTACCTATGGCTACACCTTC. Translation: CATSRSGTGATYGYTF.